Each of the 13 T cell receptor beta chains below was sequenced from the same sample in a study of blood T cell repertoires in COVID-19. Measured with immunoSEQ multiplex PCR; TCRdb has only the in-frame clones, and not every one. The table shows about 78,000 clones, with around nine tenths occurring only once. Material: peripheral blood. The receptors here all came from a man aged 45-60 years with active or convalescent COVID-19.

The chain couples TRBV2 to TRBJ1-1; possible D gene TRBD1, 5 bases. Germline V gene lookup returns CDR1 SNHLY and CDR2 FYNNEI. There are 13 residues in the CDR3. V lost 10 bases, J lost 7 bases, and 19 bases lay in between. The CDR3 protein is CATRRGEENEAFF. CDR3 in DNA: TGTGCCACCCGGCGGGGGGAGGAAAATGAAGCTTTCTTT.

This rearrangement joins TRBV9 to TRBJ1-6, with a weak D call TRBD1 (5 bases). Germline-derived CDR1 and CDR2 are SGDLS and YYNGEE. The length of the CDR3 is 15 residues. Trimming shortened V by 3 bases and J by 9 bases, and 16 bases separated the two germline ends. The CDR3, as DNA: TGTGCCAGCAGCGAGGGGAAGGGTTATGGTTCACCCCTCCACTTT. Translating it yields CASSEGKGYGSPLHF.

This chain links TRBV28 with TRBJ2-1, with 7 bases identical to TRBD1. The V and J ends lost 6 bases and 8 bases, in that order; junction bases with no gene match: 7. CDR3 length equals 13 residues. The germline gives CDR1 MDHEN, CDR2 SYDVKM. The DNA for the CDR3 is TGTGCCAGCAGACTACAGGGGACGGATGAGCAGTTCTTC. Encoded protein: CASRLQGTDEQFF.

CDR3 sequence (DNA): TGTGCCAGTAGTCTCCAACTAGCGGGGGGGGAGCAGTTCTTC. It translates to CASSLQLAGGEQFF. The rearrangement uses TRBV19 and TRBJ2-1; 13 bases align to TRBD2. CDR1 and CDR2 (germline): LNHDA, SQIVND (reference sequence). V dropped 5 bases and J dropped 10; count of bases not matched to a gene: 5. The CDR3 consists of 14 residues.

This clone has a handful of counts. The DNA for the CDR3 is TGTGCCAGCAGTGAATCCTCTTTCACAGATACGCAGTATTTT. Its protein product is CASSESSFTDTQYF. The V gene is TRBV25-1, the J gene TRBJ2-3, with D unresolved. V lost 1 base, J lost 2 bases, and 7 bases lay in between. Germline V gives CDR1 MGHDK, CDR2 SYGVNS. The CDR3 consists of 14 residues.

This chain connects TRBV12-3 or TRBV12-4 to TRBJ1-2; D call uncertain. V shed 3 bases and J shed 8 bases, with 13 bases lying between them. The CDR3 consists of 13 residues. The CDR3 is CASSFVGGEGYTF. The CDR3 nucleotides read TGTGCCAGCAGTTTCGTAGGAGGTGAGGGCTACACCTTC.

The V call is TRBV28, the J call TRBJ1-1, with 8 bases lining up with TRBD1. CDR3 length: 15 residues. From germline, CDR1 is MDHEN and CDR2 SYDVKM. J lost 0 bases, V lost 6 bases, and 6 bases had no gene match. CDR3 bases: TGTGCCAGCAGCTCACAGGGGGGTTTGAACACTGAAGCTTTCTTT. Protein sequence: CASSSQGGLNTEAFF.

The rearrangement joins TRBV10-1 to TRBJ1-5; tentatively, D is TRBD1 (6 bases). V lost 2 bases, J lost 2 bases, and 10 bases lay in between. The CDR3 has 15 residues. Per germline, CDR1 WNHNN and CDR2 SYGVQD (reference sequence). The CDR3 here is CASSEGGEGNQPQHF. The CDR3 bases are TGCGCCAGCAGTGAGGGGGGCGAGGGCAATCAGCCCCAGCATTTT.

The V gene is TRBV29-1, the J gene TRBJ2-3; D is perhaps TRBD2 (6 bases). The CDR3 length is 14 residues. CDR1 is SQVTM and CDR2 is ANQGSEA in the germline V gene. V gave up 6 bases and J gave up 2 bases, with 15 bases separating them. In nucleotides, the CDR3 is TGCAGCGTGAGGAGGGGTAAAGACACAGATACGCAGTATTTT. Encoded protein: CSVRRGKDTDTQYF.

The chain joins TRBV5-1 to TRBJ1-5, with D possibly TRBD1 on 5 matching bases. Germline V CDR1 and CDR2: SGHRS, YFSETQ. This CDR3 contains 14 residues. Trimming removed 0 bases from V and 4 bases from J, with 8 bases in between. The CDR3 spells CASSLESGNQPQHF. DNA of the CDR3: TGCGCCAGCAGCTTGGAATCAGGGAATCAGCCCCAGCATTTT.

The chain combines TRBV5-1 with TRBJ2-5, with 7 bases that match TRBD1. This CDR3 spans 17 amino acids. Per the germline V gene, CDR1 is SGHRS and CDR2 is YFSETQ. The V gene end was trimmed by 1 base and the J gene end by 3 bases; junction bases not matched to a gene: 12. CDR3 bases: TGCGCCAGCAGCTTGTCCCTCTCGACAGGGCTGAAAGAGACCCAGTACTTC. Translating gives CASSLSLSTGLKETQYF.

Points on this clone: In the same sample, other DNA sequences code for this CDR3. The chain couples TRBV5-1 to TRBJ1-1, with D unclear. CDR3 length: 13 residues. CDR1 SGHRS and CDR2 YFSETQ come from the germline V gene. Trimming cost V 0 bases and J 1 base, with 4 bases left between them. The CDR3 coding sequence is TGCGCCAGCAGCTTGGGAGGGAACACTGAAGCTTTCTTT. This encodes CASSLGGNTEAFF.

The rearrangement uses TRBV10-3 and TRBJ1-4; tentative D call: TRBD1 (6 bases). CDR1 ENHRY and CDR2 SYGVKD come from the germline V gene. Trimming took 6 bases from V and 4 from J, leaving 12 bases between them. The CDR3 covers 14 residues. CDR3 amino acids: CAISNRDVNEKLFF. CDR3 DNA sequence: TGTGCCATCAGCAACAGGGACGTTAATGAAAAACTGTTTTTT.